This TCR beta chain stems from a study of CD8+ T cells in alopecia areata. Study-wide results and limits: TCR sharing was clearer in mice than between patients, perhaps partly owing to patient HLA diversity. Sequencing of scalp tissue also captures the resident alphabeta T cells of normal skin.

RNA extraction and reverse transcription yielded cDNA as sequencing template. Here immunoSEQ multiplex PCR was the method, and the copy in TCRdb shows in-frame clones only, minus some. Here the sample spans 90,000 to 120,000 clones, under 60% being singletons. Per germline, CDR1 SEHNR and CDR2 FQNEAQ (reference sequence). The V and J ends lost 4 bases and 6 bases, in that order; junction bases with no gene match: 18. The CDR3 loop spans 19 amino acids. Researchers gathered lesional scalp punch biopsies and peripheral blood from patients with alopecia areata. CD4+ and CD8+ T cells were sorted from PBMCs stained for CD3, CD4 and CD8. There are a few counts of this clone. The antigen is undetermined.

The sequence came from a human donor with alopecia areata. The V call is TRBV7-9, the J call TRBJ2-3; 11 positions agree with TRBD2. The sample was NKG2D-low CD8+ T cells sorted from blood. This CDR3 is CASSSHRTTSGVKGDTQYF. In nucleotides, the CDR3 is TGTGCCAGCAGCTCCCATAGGACGACTAGCGGGGTTAAAGGCGATACGCAGTATTTT.